The rows below give T cell receptor beta chains drawn from one sample of a study of blood T cell repertoires in COVID-19. The protocol was immunoSEQ multiplex PCR, while the TCRdb copy is restricted to in-frame clones and leaves out a portion. The table includes some 73,000 clones, 90% detected once. Sequencing used peripheral blood. The receptors stem from a human donor in a cohort sampled during active COVID-19. Both conserved end residues are part of each CDR3. The D gene is left open where the match is weak. Expanded clones are given a class, and other clones once, few, many or no size at all.

V	size	J	D	DNA	CDR3
TRBV19	.	TRBJ1-1	TRBD1	TGTGCCAGTAGTCCGACAGGGATCCGCACTGAAGCTTTCTTT	CASSPTGIRTEAFF
TRBV28	few	TRBJ1-2	.	TGTGCCACCCTCCCAGCAGGGAATGACTATGGCTACACCTTC	CATLPAGNDYGYTF
TRBV29-1	.	TRBJ1-1	TRBD1	TGCAGCGGGGACAGGGGGCTGAACACTGAAGCTTTCTTT	CSGDRGLNTEAFF
TRBV5-4	.	TRBJ2-3	TRBD2	TGTGCCAGCAGCTTGGGACGGGGGGGTCTCACAGATACGCAGTATTTT	CASSLGRGGLTDTQYF
TRBV19	.	TRBJ2-1	TRBD1	TGTGCCAGTACCCTGGTAGGGACAGGGGGCTTTCATGAGCAGTTCTTC	CASTLVGTGGFHEQFF
TRBV5-5	.	TRBJ2-7	.	TGTGCCAGCAGCGCGGGAACGACCTACGAGCAGTACTTC	CASSAGTTYEQYF
TRBV11-2	once	TRBJ2-3	TRBD1	TGTGCCAGCAGCTTTCGAAGAGGACAGGTACCCACAGATACGCAGTATTTT	CASSFRRGQVPTDTQYF
TRBV6-2/TRBV6-3	.	TRBJ1-5	.	TGTGCCAGCACCCCTCGGGGGAATAGCAATCAGCCCCAGCATTTT	CASTPRGNSNQPQHF
TRBV28	once	TRBJ2-7	TRBD1	TGTGCCAGCAGTTTGAGAGACAGGGGGCTTGGCTCCTACGAGCAGTACTTC	CASSLRDRGLGSYEQYF
TRBV7-8	.	TRBJ1-5	.	TGTGCCAGCAGCTTGGGAGGATATGATCAGCCCCAGCATTTT	CASSLGGYDQPQHF
TRBV6-1	.	TRBJ2-7	.	TGTGCCAGCAGTGAAGAGGGACTTGCAGGCTACGAGCAGTACTTC	CASSEEGLAGYEQYF
TRBV5-1	.	TRBJ2-1	TRBD2	TGCGCCAGCAGTTCCGGGACTAATTACAATGAGCAGTTCTTC	CASSSGTNYNEQFF
TRBV9	.	TRBJ1-2	TRBD1	TGTGCCAGCAGCGAGGAACGGGACAGGGGGAACTATGGCTACACCTTC	CASSEERDRGNYGYTF
TRBV10-3	.	TRBJ2-3	TRBD2	TGTGCCATCAGTGAGACCCAAGCGGGGCTCACAGATACGCAGTATTTT	CAISETQAGLTDTQYF
TRBV27	.	TRBJ2-1	TRBD2	TGTGCCAGCAGTTCGCCGGGACTAGCAGGAACTGAGCAGTTCTTC	CASSSPGLAGTEQFF
TRBV11-2	.	TRBJ2-2	.	TGTGCCAGCAGCTTAGGAGCCCTGAACACCGGGGAGCTGTTTTTT	CASSLGALNTGELFF
TRBV5-5	.	TRBJ1-3	.	TGTGCCAGCAGCCGACAGTCGAACACTGGAAACACCATATATTTT	CASSRQSNTGNTIYF
TRBV29-1	.	TRBJ1-1	.	TGCAGCGTTGACGCAGGGGAGGGCACTGAAGCTTTCTTT	CSVDAGEGTEAFF
TRBV19	.	TRBJ2-1	TRBD2	TGTGCCAGTAGTATGGGACTAGGAGGGTACAATGAGCAGTTCTTC	CASSMGLGGYNEQFF
TRBV5-4	.	TRBJ2-1	.	TGTGCCAGCAGCTTGTGGAGGGCTCCCAATGAGCAGTTCTTC	CASSLWRAPNEQFF
TRBV3-1/TRBV3-2	.	TRBJ1-1	TRBD1	TGTGCCAGCAGCCAAGGGTCTGGGGGCCAGGGGGCCGGGTACACTGAAGCTTTCTTT	CASSQGSGGQGAGYTEAFF
TRBV9	.	TRBJ1-5	.	TGTGCCAGCTCCTCGGGCAATCAGCCCCAGCATTTT	CASSSGNQPQHF
TRBV19	once	TRBJ1-2	.	TGTGCCAGTAGTATCAGGGGTCCTAACTATGGCTACACCTTC	CASSIRGPNYGYTF
TRBV28	.	TRBJ2-2	TRBD2	TGTGCCAGCAGTTTGACTAGCGGGGTACCGGGGACCGGGGAGCTGTTTTTT	CASSLTSGVPGTGELFF
TRBV10-3	.	TRBJ2-7	.	TGTGCCATCAACGCTGGGGCTTCCTACGAGCAGTACTTC	CAINAGASYEQYF
TRBV18	.	TRBJ2-7	.	TGTGCCAGCTCACCAGACAGATCCTACGAGCAGTACTTC	CASSPDRSYEQYF
TRBV6-7	once	TRBJ2-3	TRBD2	TGTGCCAGCCTCGGGGGGGCCGCAGATACGCAGTATTTT	CASLGGAADTQYF
TRBV7-9	.	TRBJ1-2	.	TGTGCCAGCAGCCATTCAGGAGGCGGCTACACCTTC	CASSHSGGGYTF
TRBV5-1	.	TRBJ2-3	.	TGCGCCAGCAGCTTGTGGGGGCCGAGCACAGATACGCAGTATTTT	CASSLWGPSTDTQYF